This T cell receptor beta chain was documented in a study of technical replicates of blood from several donors. This CDR3 contains 17 residues. The germline V and J ends were trimmed by 0 bases and 5 bases, with 20 bases remaining between them. Germline V CDR1 and CDR2: SGHDT, YYEEEE. TCRdb keeps only in-frame clones here, not all; method: immunoSEQ multiplex PCR. The table shows about 74,000 clones, with 85% to 95% occurring only once. This receptor was taken from a human donor in good health. The sample taken for sequencing was T cells isolated from PBMCs. The chain carries TRBV5-6 and TRBJ1-2; D gene uncertain. The CDR3 loop reads CASSLARSAAELYGYTF. The DNA of the CDR3 is TGTGCCAGCAGCTTGGCAAGGTCAGCGGCCGAATTGTATGGCTACACCTTC. The full variable domain, with the rest looked up from reference TRBV5-6 and TRBJ1-2, is DAGVTQSPTHLIKTRGQQVTLRCSPKSGHDTVSWYQQALGQGPQFIFQYYEEEERQRGNFPDRFSGHQFPNYSSELNVNALLLGDSALYLCASSLARSAAELYGYTFGSGTRLTVV.